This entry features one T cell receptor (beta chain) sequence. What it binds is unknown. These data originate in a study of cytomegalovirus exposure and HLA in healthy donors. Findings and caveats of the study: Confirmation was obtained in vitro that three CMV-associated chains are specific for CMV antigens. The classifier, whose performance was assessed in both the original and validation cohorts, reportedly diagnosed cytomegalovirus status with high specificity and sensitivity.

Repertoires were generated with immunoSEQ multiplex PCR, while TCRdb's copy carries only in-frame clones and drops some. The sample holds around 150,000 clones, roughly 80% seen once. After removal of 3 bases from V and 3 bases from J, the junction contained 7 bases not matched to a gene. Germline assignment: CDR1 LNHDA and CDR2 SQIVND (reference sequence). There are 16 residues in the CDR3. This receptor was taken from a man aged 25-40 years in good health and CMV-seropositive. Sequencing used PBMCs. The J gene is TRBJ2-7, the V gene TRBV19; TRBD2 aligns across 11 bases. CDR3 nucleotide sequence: TGTGCCAGTAGTATGGGACCGGGACTAGCGGACTACGAGCAGTACTTC. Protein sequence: CASSMGPGLADYEQYF.